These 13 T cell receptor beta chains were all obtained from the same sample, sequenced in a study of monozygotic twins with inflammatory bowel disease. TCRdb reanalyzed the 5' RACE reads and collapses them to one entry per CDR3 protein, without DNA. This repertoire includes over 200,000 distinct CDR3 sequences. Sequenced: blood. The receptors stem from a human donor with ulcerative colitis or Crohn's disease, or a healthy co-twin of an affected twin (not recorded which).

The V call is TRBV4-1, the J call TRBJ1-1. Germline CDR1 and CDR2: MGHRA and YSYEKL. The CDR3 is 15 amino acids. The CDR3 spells CASSQESGLNTEAFF.

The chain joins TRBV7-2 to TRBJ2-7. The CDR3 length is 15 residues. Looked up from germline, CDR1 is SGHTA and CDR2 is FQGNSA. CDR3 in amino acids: CASSLWVGSSYEQYF.

CDR3 sequence reads: CAISESGLTYEQYF. The chain employs TRBV10-3 and TRBJ2-7. Germline V gives CDR1 ENHRY, CDR2 SYGVKD. This CDR3 spans 14 amino acids.

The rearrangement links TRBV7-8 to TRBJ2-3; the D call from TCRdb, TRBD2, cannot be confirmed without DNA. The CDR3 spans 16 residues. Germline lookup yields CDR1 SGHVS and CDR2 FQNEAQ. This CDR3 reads CASSLGVAGVRDTQYF.

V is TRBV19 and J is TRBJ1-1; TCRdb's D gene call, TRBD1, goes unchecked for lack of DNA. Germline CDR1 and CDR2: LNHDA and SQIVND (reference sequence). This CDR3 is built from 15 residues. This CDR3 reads CASSIVSKPGTEAFF.

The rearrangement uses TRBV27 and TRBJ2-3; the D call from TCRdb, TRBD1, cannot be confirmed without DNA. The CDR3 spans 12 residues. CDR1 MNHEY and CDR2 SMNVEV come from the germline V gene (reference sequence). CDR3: CASRGSQDTQYF.

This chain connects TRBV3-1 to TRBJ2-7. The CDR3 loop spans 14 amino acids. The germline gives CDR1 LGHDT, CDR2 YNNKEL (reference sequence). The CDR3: CASSQDSYSYEQYF.

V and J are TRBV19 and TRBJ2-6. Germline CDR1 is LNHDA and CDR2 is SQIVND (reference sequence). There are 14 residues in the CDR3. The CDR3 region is CASSPFSGANVLTF.

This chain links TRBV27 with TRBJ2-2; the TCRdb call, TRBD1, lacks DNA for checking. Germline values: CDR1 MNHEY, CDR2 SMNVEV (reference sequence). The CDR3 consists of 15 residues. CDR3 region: CASSLGRGNTGELFF.

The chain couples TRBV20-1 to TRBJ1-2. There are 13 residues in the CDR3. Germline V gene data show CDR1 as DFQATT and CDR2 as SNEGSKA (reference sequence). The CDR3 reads CSAPLEGTYGYTF.

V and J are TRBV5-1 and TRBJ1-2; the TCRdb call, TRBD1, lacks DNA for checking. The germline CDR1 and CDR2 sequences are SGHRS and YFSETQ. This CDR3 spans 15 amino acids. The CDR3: CASSLGQGRVQGYTF.

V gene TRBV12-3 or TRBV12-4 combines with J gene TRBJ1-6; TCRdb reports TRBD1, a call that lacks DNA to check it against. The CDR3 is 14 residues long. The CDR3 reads CASSSRTINSPLHF.

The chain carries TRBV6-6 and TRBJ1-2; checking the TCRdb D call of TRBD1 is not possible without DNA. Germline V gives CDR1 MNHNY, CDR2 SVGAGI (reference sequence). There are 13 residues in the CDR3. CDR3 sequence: CASRPDRTYGYTF.